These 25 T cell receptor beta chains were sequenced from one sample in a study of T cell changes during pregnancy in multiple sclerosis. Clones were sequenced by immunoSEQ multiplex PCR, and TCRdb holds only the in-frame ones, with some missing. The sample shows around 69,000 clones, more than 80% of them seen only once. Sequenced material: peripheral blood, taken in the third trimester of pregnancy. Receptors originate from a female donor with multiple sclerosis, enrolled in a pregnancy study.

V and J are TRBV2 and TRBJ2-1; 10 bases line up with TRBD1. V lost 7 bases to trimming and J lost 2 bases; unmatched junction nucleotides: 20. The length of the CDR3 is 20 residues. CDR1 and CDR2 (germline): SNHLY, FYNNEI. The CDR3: CASTNPDRGFERRTYNEQFF. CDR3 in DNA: TGTGCCAGCACCAACCCGGACAGGGGGTTTGAAAGGCGGACCTACAATGAGCAGTTCTTC.

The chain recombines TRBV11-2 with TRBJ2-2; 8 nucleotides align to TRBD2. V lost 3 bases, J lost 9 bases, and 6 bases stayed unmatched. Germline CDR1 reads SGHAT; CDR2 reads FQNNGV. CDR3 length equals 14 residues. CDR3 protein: CASSFTGGPRELFF. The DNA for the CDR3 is TGTGCCAGCAGCTTTACGGGAGGGCCCCGGGAGCTGTTTTTT.

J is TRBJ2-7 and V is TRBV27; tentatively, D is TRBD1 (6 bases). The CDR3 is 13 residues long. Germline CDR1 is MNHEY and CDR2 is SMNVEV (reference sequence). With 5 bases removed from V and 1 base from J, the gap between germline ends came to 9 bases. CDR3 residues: CASSTGWSYEQYF. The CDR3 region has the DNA TGTGCCAGCAGTACAGGGTGGTCCTACGAGCAGTACTTC.

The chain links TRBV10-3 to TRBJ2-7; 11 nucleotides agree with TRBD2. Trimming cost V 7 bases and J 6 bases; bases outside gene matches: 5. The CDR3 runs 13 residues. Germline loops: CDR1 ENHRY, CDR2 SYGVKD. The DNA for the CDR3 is TGTGCCATCAACGCCGGGACTAGCGGCGAGCAGTACTTC. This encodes CAINAGTSGEQYF.

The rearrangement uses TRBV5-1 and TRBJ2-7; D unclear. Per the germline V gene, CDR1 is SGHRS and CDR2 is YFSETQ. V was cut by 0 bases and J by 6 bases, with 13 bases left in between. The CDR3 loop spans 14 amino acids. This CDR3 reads CASSLAAEICEQYF. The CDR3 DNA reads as TGCGCCAGCAGCTTGGCGGCGGAGATCTGCGAGCAGTACTTC.

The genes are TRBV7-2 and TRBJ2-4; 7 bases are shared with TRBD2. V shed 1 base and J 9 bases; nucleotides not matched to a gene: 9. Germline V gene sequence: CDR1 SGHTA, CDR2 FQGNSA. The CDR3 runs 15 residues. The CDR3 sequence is CASSLVGDYASIQYF. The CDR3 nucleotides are TGTGCCAGCAGCTTAGTGGGGGACTACGCGAGCATTCAGTACTTC.

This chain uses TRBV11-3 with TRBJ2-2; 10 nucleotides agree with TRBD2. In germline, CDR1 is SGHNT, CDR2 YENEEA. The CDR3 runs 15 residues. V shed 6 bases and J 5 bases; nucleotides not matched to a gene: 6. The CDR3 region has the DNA TGTGCCAGCAGTTCTAGCGGGAGTCATACCGGGGAGCTGTTTTTT. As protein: CASSSSGSHTGELFF.

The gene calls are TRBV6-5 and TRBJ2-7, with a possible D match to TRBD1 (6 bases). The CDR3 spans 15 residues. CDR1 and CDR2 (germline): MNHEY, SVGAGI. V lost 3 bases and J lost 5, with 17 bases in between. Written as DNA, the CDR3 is TGTGCCAGCAGTTATGAGGGGGTCTCGGAAAACGAGCAGTACTTC. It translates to CASSYEGVSENEQYF.

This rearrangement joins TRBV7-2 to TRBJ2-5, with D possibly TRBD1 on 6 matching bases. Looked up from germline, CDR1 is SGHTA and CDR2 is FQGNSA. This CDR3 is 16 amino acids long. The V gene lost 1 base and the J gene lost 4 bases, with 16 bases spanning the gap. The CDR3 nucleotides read TGTGCCAGCAGCTTAGACGGTCCCAAGGGGGTAGAGACCCAGTACTTC. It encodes CASSLDGPKGVETQYF.

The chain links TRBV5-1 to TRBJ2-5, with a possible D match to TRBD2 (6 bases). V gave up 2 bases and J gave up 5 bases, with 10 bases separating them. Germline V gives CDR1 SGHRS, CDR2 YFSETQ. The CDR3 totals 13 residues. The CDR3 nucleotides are TGCGCCAGCAGCTTTGAGGGGAGGGAGACCCAGTACTTC. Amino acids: CASSFEGRETQYF. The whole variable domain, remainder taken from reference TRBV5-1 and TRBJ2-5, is KAGVTQTPRYLIKTRGQQVTLSCSPISGHRSVSWYQQTPGQGLQFLFEYFSETQRNKGNFPGRFSGRQFSNSRSEMNVSTLELGDSALYLCASSFEGRETQYFGPGTRLLVL.

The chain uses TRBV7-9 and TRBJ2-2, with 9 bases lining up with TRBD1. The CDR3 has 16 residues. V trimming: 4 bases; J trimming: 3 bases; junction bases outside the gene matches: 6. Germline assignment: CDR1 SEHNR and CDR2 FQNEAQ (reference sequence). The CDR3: CASSYRTGEHTGELFF. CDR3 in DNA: TGTGCCAGCAGCTACAGGACAGGGGAACACACCGGGGAGCTGTTTTTT.

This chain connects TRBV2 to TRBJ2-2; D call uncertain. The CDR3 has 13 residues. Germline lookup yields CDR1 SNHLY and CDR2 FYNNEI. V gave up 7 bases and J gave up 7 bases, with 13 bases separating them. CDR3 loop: CASTFEASGELFF. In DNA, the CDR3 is TGTGCCAGCACCTTCGAGGCGAGCGGGGAGCTGTTTTTT.

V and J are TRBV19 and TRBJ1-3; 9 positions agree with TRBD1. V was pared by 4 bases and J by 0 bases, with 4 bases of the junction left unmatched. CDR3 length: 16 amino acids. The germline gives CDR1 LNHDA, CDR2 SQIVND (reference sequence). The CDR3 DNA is TGTGCCAGTAGTAGGACAGGGGATTCCTCTGGAAACACCATATATTTT. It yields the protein CASSRTGDSSGNTIYF.

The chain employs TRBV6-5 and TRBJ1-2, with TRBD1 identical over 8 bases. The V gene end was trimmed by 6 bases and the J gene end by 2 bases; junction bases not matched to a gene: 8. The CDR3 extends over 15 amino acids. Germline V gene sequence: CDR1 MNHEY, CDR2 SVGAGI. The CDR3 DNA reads TGTGCCAGCAGAAGCCAGGGGGCGGGCAACTATGGCTACACCTTC. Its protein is CASRSQGAGNYGYTF.

The CDR3 region has the DNA TGTGCCAGCAGGAGCACTAGCGGGTTGTCAGATACGCAGTATTTT. Translating it yields CASRSTSGLSDTQYF. This chain uses TRBV6-6 with TRBJ2-3, with 9 bases matching TRBD2. CDR3 length equals 15 residues. V was pared by 6 bases and J by 4 bases, with 8 bases of the junction left unmatched. Per germline, CDR1 MNHNY and CDR2 SVGAGI (reference sequence).

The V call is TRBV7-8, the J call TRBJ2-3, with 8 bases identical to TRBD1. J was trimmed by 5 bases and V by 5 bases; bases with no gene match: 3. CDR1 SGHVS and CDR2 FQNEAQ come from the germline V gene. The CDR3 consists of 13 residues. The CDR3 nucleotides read TGTGCCAGCAGCATAGACAGGGGAGATACGCAGTATTTT. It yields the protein CASSIDRGDTQYF. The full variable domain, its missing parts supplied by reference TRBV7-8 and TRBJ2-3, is GAGVSQSPRYKVAKRGQDVALRCDPISGHVSLFWYQQALGQGPEFLTYFQNEAQLDKSGLPSDRFFAERPEGSVSTLKIQRTQQEDSAVYLCASSIDRGDTQYFGPGTRLTVL.

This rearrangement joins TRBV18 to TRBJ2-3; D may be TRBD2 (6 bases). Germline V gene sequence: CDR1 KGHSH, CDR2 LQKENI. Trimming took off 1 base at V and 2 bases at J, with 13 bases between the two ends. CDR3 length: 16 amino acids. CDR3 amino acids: CASSPLPSDSTDTQYF. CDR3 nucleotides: TGTGCCAGCTCACCACTGCCTAGCGATTCCACAGATACGCAGTATTTT.

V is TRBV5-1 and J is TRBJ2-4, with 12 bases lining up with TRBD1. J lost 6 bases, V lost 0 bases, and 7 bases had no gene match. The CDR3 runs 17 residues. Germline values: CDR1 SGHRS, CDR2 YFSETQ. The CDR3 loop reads CASSLGGQGAPVNIQYF. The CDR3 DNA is TGCGCCAGCAGCTTGGGGGGACAGGGGGCGCCTGTAAACATTCAGTACTTC.

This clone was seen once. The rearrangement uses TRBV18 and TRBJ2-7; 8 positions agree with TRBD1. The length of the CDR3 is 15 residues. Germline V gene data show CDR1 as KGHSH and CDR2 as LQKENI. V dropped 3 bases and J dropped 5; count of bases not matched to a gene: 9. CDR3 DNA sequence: TGTGCCAGCTCACCCAACTGGGACAGGCTCAACGAGCAGTACTTC. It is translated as CASSPNWDRLNEQYF.

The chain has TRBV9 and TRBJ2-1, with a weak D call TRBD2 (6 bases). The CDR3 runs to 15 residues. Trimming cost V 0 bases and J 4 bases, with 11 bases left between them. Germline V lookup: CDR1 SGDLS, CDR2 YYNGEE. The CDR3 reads CASSVDGGAYNEQFF. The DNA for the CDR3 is TGTGCCAGCAGCGTAGACGGCGGGGCTTACAATGAGCAGTTCTTC. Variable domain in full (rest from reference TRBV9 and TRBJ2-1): DSGVTQTPKHLITATGQRVTLRCSPRSGDLSVYWYQQSLDQGLQFLIQYYNGEERAKGNILERFSAQQFPDLHSELNLSSLELGDSALYFCASSVDGGAYNEQFFGPGTRLTVL.

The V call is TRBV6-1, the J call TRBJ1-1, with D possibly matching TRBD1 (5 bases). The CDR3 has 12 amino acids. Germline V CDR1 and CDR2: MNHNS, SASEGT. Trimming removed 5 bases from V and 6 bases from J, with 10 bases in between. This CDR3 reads CASSNPTAEAFF. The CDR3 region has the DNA TGTGCCAGCAGTAATCCGACAGCTGAAGCTTTCTTT.

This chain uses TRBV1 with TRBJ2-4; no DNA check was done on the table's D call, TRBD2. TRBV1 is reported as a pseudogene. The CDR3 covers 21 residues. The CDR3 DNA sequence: TGCACCAGCAGCCAAGACCTGGGACTAGCGGGAGGGAGACTAGCCAAAAACATTCAGTACTTC. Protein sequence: CTSSQDLGLAGGRLAKNIQYF.

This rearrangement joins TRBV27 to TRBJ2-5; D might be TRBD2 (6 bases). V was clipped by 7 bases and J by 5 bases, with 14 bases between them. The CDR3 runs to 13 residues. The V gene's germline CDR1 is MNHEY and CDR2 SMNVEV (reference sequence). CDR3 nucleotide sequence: TGTGCCAGCATGACTAGGCTCGATGAGACCCAGTACTTC. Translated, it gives CASMTRLDETQYF.

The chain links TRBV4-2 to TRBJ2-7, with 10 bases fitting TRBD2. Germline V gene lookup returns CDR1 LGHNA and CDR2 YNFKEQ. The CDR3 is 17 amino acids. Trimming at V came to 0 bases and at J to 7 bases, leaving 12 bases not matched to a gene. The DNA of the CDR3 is TGTGCCAGCAGCCAAGATATTAGCGGGAGGATCATGGGTGAGCAGTACTTC. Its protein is CASSQDISGRIMGEQYF.

CDR3 nucleotide sequence: TGTGCCAGCTCCCCCGGACTAGCTTTGAATGAGCAGTTCTTC. This translates into CASSPGLALNEQFF. The chain joins TRBV18 to TRBJ2-1; 8 nucleotides agree with TRBD2. V was pared by 6 bases and J by 7 bases, with 8 bases of the junction left unmatched. The germline V gene encodes CDR1 KGHSH and CDR2 LQKENI. This CDR3 spans 14 amino acids.